These 3 T cell receptor beta chains were sequenced from one sample in a study of CD8+CD57+ T cells in acquired aplastic anemia. It was genomic DNA that served as the template for profiling TCR beta VDJ and CDR3. Using its own MiXCR run on the reads, TCRdb lists one record per CDR3 protein. The sample carries over 40,000 distinct CDR3 sequences, around 70% recorded once. Sequenced material: sorted CD4+, CD8+, or CD8+CD57+ T cells (not recorded which) from PBMCs. These receptors were collected from a human donor in good health, serving as a control.

The gene calls are TRBV10-3 and TRBJ2-7; 14 nucleotides line up with TRBD2. The junction had 3 bases not matched to a gene; V was cut back by 7 bases and J by 1 base. There are 15 residues in the CDR3. Germline CDR1 reads ENHRY; CDR2 reads SYGVKD. The DNA for the CDR3 is TGTGCCATCAAAGGGACTAGCGGGGGATCCTACGAGCAGTACTTC. This sequence encodes CAIKGTSGGSYEQYF.

The chain carries TRBV9 and TRBJ2-1, with 8 bases lining up with TRBD1. CDR3 length: 18 amino acids. V was clipped by 0 bases and J by 6 bases; unmatched bases: 14. Germline V gene sequence: CDR1 SGDLS, CDR2 YYNGEE. In DNA form, the CDR3 reads TGTGCCAGCAGCGTAGGTTCAGGGGGCTATTACTCCGGCAATGAGCAGTTCTTC. As protein: CASSVGSGGYYSGNEQFF.

This clonotype was counted only a few times. This chain joins TRBV15 and TRBJ1-1, with D unresolved. Trimming left V 1 base short and J 1 base short, with 10 bases between. Germline V gene sequence: CDR1 LNHNV, CDR2 YYDKDF (reference sequence). This CDR3 is 15 amino acids long. CDR3 nucleotide sequence: TGTGCCACCAGCAGAGTTGCACGGGCGAACACTGAAGCTTTCTTT. Translation gives CATSRVARANTEAFF. The variable domain in full, with the rest retrieved from reference TRBV15 and TRBJ1-1, is DAMVIQNPRYQVTQFGKPVTLSCSQTLNHNVMYWYQQKSSQAPKLLFHYYDKDFNNEADTPDNFQSRRPNTSFCFLDIRSPGLGDTAMYLCATSRVARANTEAFFGQGTRLTVV.